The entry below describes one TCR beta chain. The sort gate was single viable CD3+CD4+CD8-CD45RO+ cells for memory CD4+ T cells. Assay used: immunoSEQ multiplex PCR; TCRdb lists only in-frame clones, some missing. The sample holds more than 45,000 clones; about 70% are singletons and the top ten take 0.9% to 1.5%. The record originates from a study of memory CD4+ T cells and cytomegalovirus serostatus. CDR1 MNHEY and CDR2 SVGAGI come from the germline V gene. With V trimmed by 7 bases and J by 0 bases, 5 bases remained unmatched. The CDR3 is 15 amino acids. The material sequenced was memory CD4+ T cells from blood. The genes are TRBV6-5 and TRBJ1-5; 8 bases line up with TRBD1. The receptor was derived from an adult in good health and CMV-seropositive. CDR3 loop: CASNTDRDSNQPQHF. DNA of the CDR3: TGTGCCAGCAACACGGACAGGGATAGCAATCAGCCCCAGCATTTT.